This T cell receptor (beta chain) derives from a study of blood T cell repertoires in COVID-19. Background on the study: The samples span acute and convalescent COVID-19 from the United States, Italy and Spain.

In the authors' methods: Amplification of reference gene primers was used by the study to estimate nucleated cell counts. Clones were read by immunoSEQ multiplex PCR, and TCRdb kept only the in-frame ones, dropping some. The V and J calls and clone size are taken from that table; D and trimming were inferred from the DNA. The sample has over 150,000 clones, about 86% seen once. This clonotype was sampled from a man in his forties or fifties with active or convalescent COVID-19. The specimen sequenced was peripheral blood.

As DNA, the CDR3 is TGCGCCAGCAGCCCAAACCAGGACAGGGGGAGGTCACCCCTCCACTTT. Protein: CASSPNQDRGRSPLHF. This rearrangement joins TRBV5-1 to TRBJ1-6, with 10 bases that match TRBD1. From germline, CDR1 is SGHRS and CDR2 YFSETQ. The CDR3 is 16 residues long. J was trimmed by 10 bases and V by 4 bases; bases with no gene match: 11.